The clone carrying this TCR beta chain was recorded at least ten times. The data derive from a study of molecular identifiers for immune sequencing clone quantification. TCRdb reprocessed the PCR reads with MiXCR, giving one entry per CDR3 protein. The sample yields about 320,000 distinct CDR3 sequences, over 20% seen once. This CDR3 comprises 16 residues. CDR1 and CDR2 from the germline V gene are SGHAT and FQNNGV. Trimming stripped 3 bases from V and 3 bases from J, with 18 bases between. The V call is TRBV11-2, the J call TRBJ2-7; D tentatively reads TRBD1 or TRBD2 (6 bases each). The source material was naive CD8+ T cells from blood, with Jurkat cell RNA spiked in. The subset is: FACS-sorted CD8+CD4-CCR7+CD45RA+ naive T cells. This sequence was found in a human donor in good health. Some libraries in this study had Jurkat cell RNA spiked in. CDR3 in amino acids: CASSFGPGATYYEQYF. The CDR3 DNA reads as TGTGCCAGCAGCTTTGGTCCGGGGGCCACGTACTACGAGCAGTACTTC.